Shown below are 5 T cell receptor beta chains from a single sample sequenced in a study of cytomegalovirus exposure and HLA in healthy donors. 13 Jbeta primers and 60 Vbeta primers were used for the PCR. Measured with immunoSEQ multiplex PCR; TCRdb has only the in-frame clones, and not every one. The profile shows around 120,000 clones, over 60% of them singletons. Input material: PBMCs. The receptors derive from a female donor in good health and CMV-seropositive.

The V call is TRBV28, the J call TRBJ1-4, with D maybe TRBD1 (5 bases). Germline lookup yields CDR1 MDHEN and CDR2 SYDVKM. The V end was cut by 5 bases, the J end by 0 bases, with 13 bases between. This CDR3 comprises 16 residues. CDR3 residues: CASSLLPGTTNEKLFF. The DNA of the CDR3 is TGTGCCAGCAGTCTACTCCCAGGGACAACTAATGAAAAACTGTTTTTT. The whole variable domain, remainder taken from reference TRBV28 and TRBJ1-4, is DVKVTQSSRYLVKRTGEKVFLECVQDMDHENMFWYRQDPGLGLRLIYFSYDVKMKEKGDIPEGYSVSREKKERFSLILESASTNQTSMYLCASSLLPGTTNEKLFFGSGTQLSVL.

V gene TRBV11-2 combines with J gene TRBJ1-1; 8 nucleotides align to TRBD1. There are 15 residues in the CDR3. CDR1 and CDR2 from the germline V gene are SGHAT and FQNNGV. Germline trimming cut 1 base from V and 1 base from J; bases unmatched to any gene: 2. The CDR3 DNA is TGTGCCAGCAGCTTAGTAACAGGGGGGAACACTGAAGCTTTCTTT. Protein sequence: CASSLVTGGNTEAFF.

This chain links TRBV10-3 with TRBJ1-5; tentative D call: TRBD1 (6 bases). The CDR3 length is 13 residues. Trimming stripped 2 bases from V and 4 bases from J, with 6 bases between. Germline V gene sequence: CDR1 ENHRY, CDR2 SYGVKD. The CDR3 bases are TGTGCCATCAGTGAGCAGGGGAATCAGCCCCAGCATTTT. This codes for CAISEQGNQPQHF.

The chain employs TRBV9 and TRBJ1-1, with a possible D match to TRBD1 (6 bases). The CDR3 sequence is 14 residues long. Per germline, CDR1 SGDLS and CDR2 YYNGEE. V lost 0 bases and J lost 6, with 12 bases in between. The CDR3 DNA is TGTGCCAGCAGCGTAGTATATGGGGGCGCTGAAGCTTTCTTT. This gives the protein CASSVVYGGAEAFF.

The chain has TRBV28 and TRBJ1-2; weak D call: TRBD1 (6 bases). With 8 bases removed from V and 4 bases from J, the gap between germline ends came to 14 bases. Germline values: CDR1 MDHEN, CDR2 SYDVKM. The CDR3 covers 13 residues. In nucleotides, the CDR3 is TGTGCCAGCTCGGACAGTACGTTCTATGGCTACACCTTC. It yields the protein CASSDSTFYGYTF.